This T cell receptor beta chain was identified during a study of cytomegalovirus exposure and HLA in healthy donors. The PCR made use of 60 Vbeta and 13 Jbeta primers. Only in-frame clones appear in the TCRdb table, and some are missing; sequencing was by immunoSEQ multiplex PCR. The sample yields 75,000 to 80,000 clones, of which the top ten take up about 4.1%. This CDR3 has 12 residues. Trimming took 4 bases from V and 11 from J, leaving 14 bases between them. Germline-derived CDR1 and CDR2 are SGHNT and YENEEA. On this clone: Antigen: not known.

Overall study findings and caveats: Later on, an analysis tied roughly 17,000 TCR beta sequences to HLA alleles at 0.05 false discovery rate.

This clonotype was sampled from a man younger than 30 in good health and CMV-seropositive. The V call is TRBV11-3, the J call TRBJ1-1; unclear D gene. The sequenced sample was PBMCs. The DNA of the CDR3 is TGTGCCAGCAGCTACCGGGCCGGGGTGGCTTTCTTT. It yields the protein CASSYRAGVAFF.